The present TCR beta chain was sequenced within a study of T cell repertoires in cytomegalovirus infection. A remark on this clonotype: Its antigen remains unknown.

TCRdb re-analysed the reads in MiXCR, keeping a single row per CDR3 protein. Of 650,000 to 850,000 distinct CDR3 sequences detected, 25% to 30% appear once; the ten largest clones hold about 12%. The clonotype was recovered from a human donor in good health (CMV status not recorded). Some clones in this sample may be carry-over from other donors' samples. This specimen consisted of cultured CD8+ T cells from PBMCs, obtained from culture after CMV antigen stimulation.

CDR3 in amino acids: CASSSRQGHTDTQYF. The CDR3 DNA reads as TGTGCCAGCAGCTCGCGACAGGGTCACACAGATACGCAGTATTTT. J is TRBJ2-3 and V is TRBV11-3, with 7 bases identical to TRBD1. V gave up 4 bases and J gave up 2 bases; unmatched junction bases: 6. CDR1 SGHNT and CDR2 YENEEA come from the germline V gene. The CDR3 contains 15 residues.